The text below deals with one TCR beta chain. The antigen is not known. This entry is derived from a study of blood T cells in healthy people across ages. The amount of total RNA extracted per sample was at least 5.5 micrograms. Findings and limits, study-wide: Whereas aged donors had fewer naive CD4+ cells, long-lived donors had more of them and higher diversity. There was no known CMV status for donors, so expanded clonotype changes were possibly confounded. Since the PBMCs were unsorted, naive and antigen-experienced cells could not be conclusively compared.

Germline values: CDR1 LGHDT, CDR2 YNNKEL (reference sequence). The CDR3 has 15 residues. Trimming removed 0 bases at V and 0 bases at J, with 8 bases between. With a J-beta primer mix and a sample-barcoded 5' primer, a second PCR ran roughly 6 to 11 cycles. TCRdb re-analysed the 5' RACE reads in MiXCR, keeping a single row per CDR3 protein. The sample records roughly 1.5 million distinct CDR3 sequences, about 45% being singletons. The chain couples TRBV3-1 to TRBJ1-1; D is unclear. Input material: blood. This clonotype was obtained from a woman aged 18-29 years in good health. In DNA, the CDR3 is TGTGCCAGCAGCCAAGATTGGGGTATGAACACTGAAGCTTTCTTT. Amino acid sequence: CASSQDWGMNTEAFF. The full variable domain, with the rest looked up from reference TRBV3-1 and TRBJ1-1, is DTAVSQTPKYLVTQMGNDKSIKCEQNLGHDTMYWYKQDSKKFLKIMFSYNNKELIINETVPNRFSPKSPDKAHLNLHINSLELGDSAVYFCASSQDWGMNTEAFFGQGTRLTVV.